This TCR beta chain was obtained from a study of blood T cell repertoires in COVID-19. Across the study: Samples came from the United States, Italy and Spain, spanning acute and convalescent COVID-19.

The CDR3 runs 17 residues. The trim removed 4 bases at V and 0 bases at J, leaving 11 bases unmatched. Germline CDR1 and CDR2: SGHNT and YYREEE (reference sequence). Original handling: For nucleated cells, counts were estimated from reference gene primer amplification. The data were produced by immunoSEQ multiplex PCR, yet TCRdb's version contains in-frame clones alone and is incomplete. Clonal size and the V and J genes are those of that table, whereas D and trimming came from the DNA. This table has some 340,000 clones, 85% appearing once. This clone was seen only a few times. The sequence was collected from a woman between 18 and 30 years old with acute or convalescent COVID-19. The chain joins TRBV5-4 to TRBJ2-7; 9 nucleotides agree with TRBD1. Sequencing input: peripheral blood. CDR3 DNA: TGTGCCAGCAGCGTATCCGTCACAGGGGGCGCCTCCTACGAGCAGTACTTC. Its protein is CASSVSVTGGASYEQYF.